The 30 T cell receptor beta chains below were found in one sample sequenced in a study of shared clonotypes between healthy human individuals. Method: immunoSEQ multiplex PCR; TCRdb's copy keeps in-frame clones and lacks some. The sample lists about 1.1 million clones, about 72% occurring once. The specimen sequenced was memory CD4+ T cells from PBMCs. Subset in this sample: CD45RA-negative fraction. These receptors all stem from a man younger than 30 in good health. Some clones in this sample may be carry-over from other donors' samples.

This clone was seen ten or more times. The chain recombines TRBV6-4 with TRBJ1-2; weak D call: TRBD1 (5 bases). The CDR3 runs 14 residues. CDR1 is MRHNA and CDR2 is SNTAGT in the germline V gene. Trimming removed 4 bases from V and 5 bases from J, with 14 bases in between. The CDR3 is CASSAGRQEYGYTF. The CDR3 bases are TGTGCCAGCAGTGCAGGGAGGCAGGAGTATGGCTACACCTTC.

The chain uses TRBV5-1 and TRBJ1-4; 8 bases match TRBD1. Trimming cost V 4 bases and J 5 bases; bases outside gene matches: 10. This CDR3 spans 16 amino acids. Germline V CDR1 and CDR2: SGHRS, YFSETQ. The CDR3 here is CASSTGFRQGNEKLFF. CDR3 in DNA: TGCGCCAGCAGCACGGGATTTAGACAGGGGAATGAAAAACTGTTTTTT.

The genes are TRBV6-1 and TRBJ2-7, with a weak D call TRBD2 (5 bases). The CDR3 sequence is 12 residues long. The germline V gene has CDR1 MNHNS and CDR2 SASEGT. With 4 bases removed from V and 3 bases from J, the gap between germline ends came to 7 bases. The CDR3 DNA sequence: TGTGCCAGCAGTGGACGGGGCTACGAGCAGTACTTC. Its protein is CASSGRGYEQYF.

This clone was seen a single time. It may be a read error: a sequence one base away is much more abundant. Other DNA sequences from this sample encode an identical CDR3 as well. The J gene is TRBJ1-3, the V gene TRBV9; no clear D. Germline V gene data show CDR1 as SGDLS and CDR2 as YYNGEE. The germline V and J ends were trimmed by 2 bases and 4 bases, with 10 bases remaining between them. The CDR3 has 14 residues. CDR3 loop: CASSVHYSGNTIYF. The CDR3 region has the DNA TGTGCCAGCAGCGTCCATTACTCCGGAAACACCATATATTTT.

In this sample, this clone turned up a few times. The genes are TRBV30 and TRBJ2-2, with D possibly TRBD1 on 6 matching bases. Germline CDR1 and CDR2: GTSNPN and SVGIG (reference sequence). This CDR3 is 14 amino acids long. Between the trimmed V and J ends, which lost 1 base and 1 base, there was a span of 7 bases. The CDR3 region has the DNA TGTGCCTGGAGTGCGGGACAGAACACCGGGGAGCTGTTTTTT. Amino acids: CAWSAGQNTGELFF.

This clone was seen a few times. The CDR3 nucleotides are TGTGCCAGCAGTTTATCGATCCAGGGTCGGTATGGCTACACCTTC. This encodes CASSLSIQGRYGYTF. The V gene is TRBV27, the J gene TRBJ1-2, with a weak D call TRBD1 (5 bases). Germline loops: CDR1 MNHEY, CDR2 SMNVEV (reference sequence). The V end was cut by 0 bases, the J end by 5 bases, with 13 bases between. The CDR3 sequence is 15 residues long.

V is TRBV6-6 and J is TRBJ1-5; TRBD1 agrees at 7 bases. V lost 5 bases and J lost 6; bases outside the gene matches: 4. Germline V gene data show CDR1 as MNHNY and CDR2 as SVGAGI (reference sequence). The CDR3 covers 13 residues. This chain's CDR3 is CASSTGTAQPQHF. CDR3 sequence (DNA): TGTGCCAGCAGTACTGGGACAGCTCAGCCCCAGCATTTT.

Concerning this clone: The sample holds other DNA sequences that translate to the same CDR3. The V and J genes are TRBV2 and TRBJ1-1; D unclear. The V end was cut by 7 bases, the J end by 0 bases, with 3 bases between. CDR3 length: 11 residues. Germline CDR1 and CDR2: SNHLY and FYNNEI. The CDR3 sequence: CASTVNTEAFF. CDR3 DNA sequence: TGTGCCAGCACCGTGAACACTGAAGCTTTCTTT.

This chain connects TRBV7-9 to TRBJ2-3; possibly TRBD1 for D (5 bases). V lost 5 bases to trimming and J lost 9 bases, with 21 bases between them. Germline CDR1 and CDR2: SEHNR and FQNEAQ (reference sequence). CDR3 length: 15 amino acids. The CDR3 DNA reads TGTGCCAGCAGCCAATCGCTCCCGAGTCAGGGAACGCAGTATTTT. The encoded protein is CASSQSLPSQGTQYF.

The chain employs TRBV27 and TRBJ2-7, with TRBD2 identical over 10 bases. V shed 5 bases and J 5 bases; nucleotides not matched to a gene: 15. The V gene's germline CDR1 is MNHEY and CDR2 SMNVEV (reference sequence). This CDR3 spans 17 amino acids. CDR3 sequence (DNA): TGTGCCAGCAGTACGCGCGCCCTGGGGCTAGCGGGAGACGAGCAGTACTTC. This translates into CASSTRALGLAGDEQYF.

A single count supports this clone. The chain uses TRBV7-8 and TRBJ2-5; D possibly corresponds to TRBD1 (6 bases). The germline CDR1 and CDR2 sequences are SGHVS and FQNEAQ. This CDR3 comprises 15 residues. V shed 5 bases and J shed 2 bases, with 15 bases lying between them. CDR3: CASSLDRPRQETQYF. The DNA for the CDR3 is TGTGCCAGCAGCCTCGACAGGCCTAGGCAAGAGACCCAGTACTTC.

The rearrangement joins TRBV11-3 to TRBJ2-1, with D perhaps matching TRBD1 (6 bases). V lost 3 bases and J 5 bases, leaving 11 bases between the germline ends. The CDR3 has 14 residues. The germline gives CDR1 SGHNT, CDR2 YENEEA. In DNA, the CDR3 is TGTGCCAGCAGCTTTGGGGGCAGTCACAATGAGCAGTTCTTC. This translates into CASSFGGSHNEQFF.

For this clone: Other nucleotide sequences from this sample produce the same CDR3. The chain couples TRBV18 to TRBJ2-3; D is undetermined. V was cut by 3 bases and J by 6 bases, with 7 bases left in between. Germline-derived CDR1 and CDR2 are KGHSH and LQKENI. This CDR3 spans 12 amino acids. The CDR3 region is CASSPGTDTQYF. The CDR3 DNA is TGTGCCAGCTCACCGGGTACCGATACGCAGTATTTT.

The chain links TRBV5-1 to TRBJ1-3; D is possibly TRBD1 (5 bases). The CDR3 is 15 residues long. Germline V gives CDR1 SGHRS, CDR2 YFSETQ. Trimming removed 0 bases from V and 0 bases from J, with 7 bases in between. Here the CDR3 reads CASSLAGTSGNTIYF. The CDR3 bases are TGCGCCAGCAGCTTGGCGGGGACCTCTGGAAACACCATATATTTT. Supplemented by reference TRBV5-1 and TRBJ1-3, the full variable domain reads KAGVTQTPRYLIKTRGQQVTLSCSPISGHRSVSWYQQTPGQGLQFLFEYFSETQRNKGNFPGRFSGRQFSNSRSEMNVSTLELGDSALYLCASSLAGTSGNTIYFGEGSWLTVV.

The V gene is TRBV27, the J gene TRBJ2-7; 7 positions agree with TRBD2. The CDR3 runs to 15 residues. CDR1 and CDR2 from the germline V gene are MNHEY and SMNVEV (reference sequence). V lost 6 bases to trimming and J lost 4 bases; unmatched junction nucleotides: 12. CDR3 protein: CASSPRAGDHYEQYF. DNA of the CDR3: TGTGCCAGCAGCCCCCGGGCGGGAGATCATTACGAGCAGTACTTC.

Worth noting for this clone: A single base is all that separates this from a far larger clone, so a read error is likely. Other DNA sequences of this sample code for an identical CDR3. The CDR3 nucleotides are TGTGCCTGGAGGGGACAGGGGGGGACTGAAGCTTTCTTC. It yields the protein CAWRGQGGTEAFF. The J gene is TRBJ1-1, the V gene TRBV30; 11 nucleotides match TRBD1. This CDR3 contains 13 residues. Germline V CDR1 and CDR2: GTSNPN, SVGIG (reference sequence).

This chain joins TRBV10-3 and TRBJ2-7, with TRBD1 matching 11 bases. V lost 4 bases to trimming and J lost 2 bases; unmatched junction nucleotides: 4. The CDR3 totals 15 residues. Looked up from germline, CDR1 is ENHRY and CDR2 is SYGVKD. The CDR3 sequence is CAISGPGQGAYEQYF. The CDR3 nucleotides read TGTGCCATCAGTGGTCCGGGACAGGGGGCCTACGAGCAGTACTTC.

This sequence joins TRBV2 and TRBJ1-2, with D possibly TRBD1 on 6 matching bases. Germline V gene sequence: CDR1 SNHLY, CDR2 FYNNEI. V was trimmed by 4 bases and J by 8 bases, leaving 14 bases between them. This CDR3 is 13 amino acids long. Here the CDR3 DNA reads TGTGCCAGCAGTGGAGACTCCGGGGGCGGCTACACCTTC. This translates into CASSGDSGGGYTF.

The rearrangement links TRBV7-9 to TRBJ1-1, with 10 bases fitting TRBD1. V was pared by 2 bases and J by 5 bases, with 8 bases of the junction left unmatched. This CDR3 has 16 amino acids. Germline V gene sequence: CDR1 SEHNR, CDR2 FQNEAQ (reference sequence). CDR3: CASSLHPGQGRTEAFF. For the CDR3, the DNA is TGTGCCAGCAGCTTACACCCGGGACAGGGGAGGACTGAAGCTTTCTTT.

This chain connects TRBV10-3 to TRBJ2-2; D call uncertain. The V end lost 5 bases, the J end lost 5 bases, and 6 bases lay between the germline ends. This CDR3 is built from 12 residues. CDR1 and CDR2 from the germline V gene are ENHRY and SYGVKD. DNA for the CDR3: TGTGCCATCAGTACCGGGACCGGGGAGCTGTTTTTT. It codes for CAISTGTGELFF.

The rearrangement uses TRBV2 and TRBJ1-3; D call uncertain. Trimming cost V 7 bases and J 2 bases, with 9 bases left between them. Germline loops: CDR1 SNHLY, CDR2 FYNNEI. The CDR3 sequence is 13 residues long. The CDR3 loop reads CASKPGAGNTIYF. The CDR3 DNA sequence: TGTGCCAGCAAACCCGGGGCTGGAAACACCATATATTTT.

CDR3 coding DNA: TGTGCCAGCAGCCTACGGAGGGAGGAGGGCCTTAATGAAAAACTGTTTTTT. Its translation: CASSLRREEGLNEKLFF. The V gene is TRBV5-6, the J gene TRBJ1-4; D gene ambiguous. The CDR3 length is 17 residues. CDR1 is SGHDT and CDR2 is YYEEEE in the germline V gene. V lost 4 bases and J lost 4, with 20 bases in between.

V usage is TRBV5-1 and J usage is TRBJ2-5; 8 positions match TRBD1. The CDR3 has 13 residues. Germline CDR1 SGHRS, CDR2 YFSETQ. The V segment lost 4 bases and the J segment 3 bases; nucleotides outside the gene matches: 2. For the CDR3, the DNA is TGCGCCAGCAGCACGGGACAGGAAGAGACCCAGTACTTC. Encoded protein: CASSTGQEETQYF.

V gene TRBV11-2 combines with J gene TRBJ2-3, with 8 nucleotides matching TRBD1. Germline loops: CDR1 SGHAT, CDR2 FQNNGV. There are 15 residues in the CDR3. With 4 bases clipped from V and 2 bases from J, the junction kept 5 bases outside the gene matches. CDR3 DNA sequence: TGTGCCAGCAGCTCCCCGGGACAGGTCACAGATACGCAGTATTTT. Amino acids: CASSSPGQVTDTQYF.

The rearrangement links TRBV10-3 to TRBJ2-2; D unclear. This CDR3 region has 17 residues. Deletions cut 4 bases from V and 3 bases from J, with 18 bases between. CDR1 is ENHRY and CDR2 is SYGVKD in the germline V gene. CDR3 sequence (DNA): TGTGCCATCAGTGGCCAGCGTCGAGAATCGGACACCGGGGAGCTGTTTTTT. Translation: CAISGQRRESDTGELFF.

This chain uses TRBV7-3 with TRBJ2-3, with D uncertain. The germline V gene has CDR1 SGHTA and CDR2 FQGTGA. The CDR3 runs 13 residues. The V end lost 1 base, the J end lost 4 bases, and 6 bases lay between the germline ends. CDR3 coding DNA: TGTGCCAGCAGCTTAAGCCCTCCAGATACGCAGTATTTT. This encodes CASSLSPPDTQYF.

This rearrangement joins TRBV18 to TRBJ2-3; the match to TRBD1 covers 9 bases. The V segment lost 3 bases and the J segment 1 base; nucleotides outside the gene matches: 5. This CDR3 contains 16 residues. Per the germline V gene, CDR1 is KGHSH and CDR2 is LQKENI. The CDR3 DNA is TGTGCCAGCTCACCGCTTACAGGGGGCGGCACAGATACGCAGTATTTT. Its translation is CASSPLTGGGTDTQYF.

The chain uses TRBV5-1 and TRBJ2-5; D not certain. This CDR3 spans 13 amino acids. Per germline, CDR1 SGHRS and CDR2 YFSETQ. V lost 2 bases to trimming and J lost 4 bases, with 9 bases between them. CDR3: CASSLSGPETQYF. CDR3 nucleotide sequence: TGCGCCAGCAGCTTATCCGGGCCAGAGACCCAGTACTTC.

This chain uses TRBV10-3 with TRBJ1-1; 8 positions agree with TRBD1. Germline V gene lookup returns CDR1 ENHRY and CDR2 SYGVKD. The J segment lost 1 base and the V segment lost 6 bases, leaving 7 bases of the junction unmatched. The CDR3 sequence is 15 residues long. For the CDR3, the DNA is TGTGCCATCAGCGTGTCGGGACAGGAGAACACTGAAGCTTTCTTT. The encoded protein is CAISVSGQENTEAFF.

This rearrangement joins TRBV28 to TRBJ1-2; 7 bases are shared with TRBD1. Germline V gene data show CDR1 as MDHEN and CDR2 as SYDVKM. The junction had 13 bases not matched to a gene; V was cut back by 5 bases and J by 7 bases. The CDR3 is made up of 15 amino acids. This CDR3 is CASSPLYGAGGGYTF. The CDR3 coding sequence is TGTGCCAGCAGTCCCCTTTATGGGGCAGGGGGTGGCTACACCTTC.